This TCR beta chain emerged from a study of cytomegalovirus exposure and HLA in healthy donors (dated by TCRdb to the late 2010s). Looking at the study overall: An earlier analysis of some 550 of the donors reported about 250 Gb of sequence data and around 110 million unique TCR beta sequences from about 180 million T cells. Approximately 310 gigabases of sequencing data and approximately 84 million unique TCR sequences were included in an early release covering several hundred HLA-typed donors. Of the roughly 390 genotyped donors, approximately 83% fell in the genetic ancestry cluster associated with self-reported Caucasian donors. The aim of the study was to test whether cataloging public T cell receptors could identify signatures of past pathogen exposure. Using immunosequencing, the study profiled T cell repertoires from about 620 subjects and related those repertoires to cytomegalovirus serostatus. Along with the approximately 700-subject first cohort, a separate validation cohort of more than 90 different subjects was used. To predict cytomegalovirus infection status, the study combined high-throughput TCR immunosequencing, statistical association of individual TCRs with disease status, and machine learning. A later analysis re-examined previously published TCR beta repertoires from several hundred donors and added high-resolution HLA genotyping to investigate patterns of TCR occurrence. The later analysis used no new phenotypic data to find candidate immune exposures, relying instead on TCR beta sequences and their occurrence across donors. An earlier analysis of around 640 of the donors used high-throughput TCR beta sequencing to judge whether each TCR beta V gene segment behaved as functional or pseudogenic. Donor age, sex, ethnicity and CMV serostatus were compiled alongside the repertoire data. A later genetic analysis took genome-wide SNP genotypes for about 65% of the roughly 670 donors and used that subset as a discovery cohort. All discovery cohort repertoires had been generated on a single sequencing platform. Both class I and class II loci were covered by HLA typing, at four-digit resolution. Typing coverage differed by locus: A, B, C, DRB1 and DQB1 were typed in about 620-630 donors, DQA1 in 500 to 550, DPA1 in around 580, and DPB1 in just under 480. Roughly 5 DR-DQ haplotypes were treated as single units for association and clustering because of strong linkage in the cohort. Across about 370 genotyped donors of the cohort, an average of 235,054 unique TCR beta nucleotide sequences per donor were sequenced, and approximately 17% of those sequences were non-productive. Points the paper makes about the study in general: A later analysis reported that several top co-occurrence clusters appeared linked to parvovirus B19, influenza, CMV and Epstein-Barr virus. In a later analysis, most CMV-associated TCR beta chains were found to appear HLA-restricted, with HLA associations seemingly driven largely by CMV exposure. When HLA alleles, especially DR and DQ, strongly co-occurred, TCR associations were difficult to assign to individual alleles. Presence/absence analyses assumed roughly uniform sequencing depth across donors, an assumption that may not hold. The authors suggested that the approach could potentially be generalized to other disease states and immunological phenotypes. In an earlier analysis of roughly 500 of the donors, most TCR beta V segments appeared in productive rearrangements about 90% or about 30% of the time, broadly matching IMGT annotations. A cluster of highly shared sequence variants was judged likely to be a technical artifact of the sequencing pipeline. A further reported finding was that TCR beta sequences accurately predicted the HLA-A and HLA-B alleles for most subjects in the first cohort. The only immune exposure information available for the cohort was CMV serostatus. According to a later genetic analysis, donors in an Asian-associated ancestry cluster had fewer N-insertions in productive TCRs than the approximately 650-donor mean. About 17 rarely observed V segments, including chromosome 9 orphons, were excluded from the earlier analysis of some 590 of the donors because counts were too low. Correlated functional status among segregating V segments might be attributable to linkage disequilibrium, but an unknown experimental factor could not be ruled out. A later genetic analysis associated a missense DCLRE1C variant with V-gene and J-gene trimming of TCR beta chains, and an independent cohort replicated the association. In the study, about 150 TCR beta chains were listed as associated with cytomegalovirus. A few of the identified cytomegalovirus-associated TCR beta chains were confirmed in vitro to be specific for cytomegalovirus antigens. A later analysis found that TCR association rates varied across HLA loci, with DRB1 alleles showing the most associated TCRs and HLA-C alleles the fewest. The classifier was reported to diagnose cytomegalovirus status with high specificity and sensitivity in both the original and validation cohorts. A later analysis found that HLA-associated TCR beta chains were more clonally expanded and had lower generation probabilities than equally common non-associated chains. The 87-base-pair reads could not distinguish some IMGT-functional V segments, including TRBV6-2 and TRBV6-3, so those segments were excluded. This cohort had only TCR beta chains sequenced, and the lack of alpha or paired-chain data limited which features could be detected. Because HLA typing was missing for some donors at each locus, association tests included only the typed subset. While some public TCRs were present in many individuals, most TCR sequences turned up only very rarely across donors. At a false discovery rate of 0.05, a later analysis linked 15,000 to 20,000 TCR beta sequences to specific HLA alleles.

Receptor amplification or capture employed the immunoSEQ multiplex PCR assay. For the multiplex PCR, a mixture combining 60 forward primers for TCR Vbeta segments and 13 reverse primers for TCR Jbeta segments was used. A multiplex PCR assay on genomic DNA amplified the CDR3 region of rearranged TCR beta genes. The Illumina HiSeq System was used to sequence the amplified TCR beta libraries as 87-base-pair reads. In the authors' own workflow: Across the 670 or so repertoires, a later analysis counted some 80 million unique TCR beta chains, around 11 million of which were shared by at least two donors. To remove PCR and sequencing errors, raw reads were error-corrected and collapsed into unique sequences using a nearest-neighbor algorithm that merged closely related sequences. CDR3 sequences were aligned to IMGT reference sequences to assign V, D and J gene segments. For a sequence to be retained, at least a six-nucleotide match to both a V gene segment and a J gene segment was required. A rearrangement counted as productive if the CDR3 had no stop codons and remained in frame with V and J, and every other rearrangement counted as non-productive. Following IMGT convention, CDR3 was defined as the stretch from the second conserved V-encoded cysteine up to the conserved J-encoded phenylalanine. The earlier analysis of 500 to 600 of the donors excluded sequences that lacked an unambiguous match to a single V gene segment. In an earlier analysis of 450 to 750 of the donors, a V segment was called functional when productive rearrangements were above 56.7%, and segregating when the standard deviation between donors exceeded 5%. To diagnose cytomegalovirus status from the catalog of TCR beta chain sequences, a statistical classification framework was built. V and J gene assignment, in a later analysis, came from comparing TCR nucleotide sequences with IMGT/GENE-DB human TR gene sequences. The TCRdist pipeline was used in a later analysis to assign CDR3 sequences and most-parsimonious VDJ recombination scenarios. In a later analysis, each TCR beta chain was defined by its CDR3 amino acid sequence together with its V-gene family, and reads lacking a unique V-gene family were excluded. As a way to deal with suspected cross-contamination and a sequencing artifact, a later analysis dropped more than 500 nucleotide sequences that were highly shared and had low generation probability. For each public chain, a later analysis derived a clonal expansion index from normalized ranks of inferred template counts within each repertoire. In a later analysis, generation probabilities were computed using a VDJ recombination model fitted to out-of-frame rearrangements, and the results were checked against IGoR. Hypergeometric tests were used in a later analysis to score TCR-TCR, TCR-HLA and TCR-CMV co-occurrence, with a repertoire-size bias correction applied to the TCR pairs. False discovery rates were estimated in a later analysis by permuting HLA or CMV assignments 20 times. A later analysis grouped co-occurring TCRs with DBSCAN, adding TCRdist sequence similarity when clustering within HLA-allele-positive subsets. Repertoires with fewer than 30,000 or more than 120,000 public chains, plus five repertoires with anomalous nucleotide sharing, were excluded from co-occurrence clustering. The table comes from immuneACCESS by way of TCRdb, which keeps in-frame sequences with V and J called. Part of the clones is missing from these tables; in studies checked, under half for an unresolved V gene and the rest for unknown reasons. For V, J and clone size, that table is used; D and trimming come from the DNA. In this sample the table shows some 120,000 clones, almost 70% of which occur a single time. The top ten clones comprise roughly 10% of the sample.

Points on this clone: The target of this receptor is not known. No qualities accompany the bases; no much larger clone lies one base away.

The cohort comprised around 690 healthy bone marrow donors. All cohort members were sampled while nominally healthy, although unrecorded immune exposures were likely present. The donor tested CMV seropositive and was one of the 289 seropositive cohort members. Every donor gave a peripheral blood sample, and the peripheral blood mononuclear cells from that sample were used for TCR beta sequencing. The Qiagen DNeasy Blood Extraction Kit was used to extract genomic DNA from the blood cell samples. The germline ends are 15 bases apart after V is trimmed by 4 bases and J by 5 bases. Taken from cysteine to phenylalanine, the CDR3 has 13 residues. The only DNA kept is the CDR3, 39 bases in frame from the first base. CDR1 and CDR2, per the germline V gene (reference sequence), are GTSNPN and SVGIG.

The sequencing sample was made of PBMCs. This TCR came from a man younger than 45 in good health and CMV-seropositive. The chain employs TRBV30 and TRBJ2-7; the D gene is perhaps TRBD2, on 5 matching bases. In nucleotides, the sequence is TGTGCCTGGAACTCCATTGGGGAGAACGAGCAGTACTTC. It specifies CAWNSIGENEQYF.